This T cell receptor beta chain was observed in a study of cytomegalovirus exposure and HLA in healthy donors. Broader study findings: An analysis done earlier found most TCR beta V segments productive about 90% or about 30% of the time. A missense variant in DCLRE1C was later tied to TCR beta V- and J-gene trimming.

Comments on this clone: Its matching antigen is unknown.

It was with 60 Vbeta and 13 Jbeta primers that the PCR ran. Libraries were prepared by immunoSEQ multiplex PCR; TCRdb keeps only in-frame clonotypes and omits some of them. The sample has more than 100,000 clones, around three fifths seen once; the top ten hold more than 6.5%. The CDR3 totals 15 residues. Unmatched junction bases numbered 17, after V lost 6 bases and J lost 10 bases. CDR1 is MNHEY, CDR2 SMNVEV, per germline (reference sequence). This chain connects TRBV27 to TRBJ2-7; 8 positions agree with TRBD2. Sequenced material: PBMCs. The sequence was collected from a woman between 40 and 50 years old in good health and CMV-seropositive. The CDR3 loop reads CASSPRGGLSTRQYF. The DNA of the CDR3 is TGTGCCAGCAGCCCCCGGGGGGGATTATCTACGAGACAGTACTTC.